Below are 10 T cell receptor beta chains sequenced from a single sample in a study of a mutant IDH1 vaccine in newly diagnosed glioma. Assay used: immunoSEQ multiplex PCR; TCRdb lists only in-frame clones, some missing. This table has over 75,000 clones, 70% to 90% appearing once. For these receptors, no antigen is known. Time point here: week 47, end of study. The study gave 300 ug of mutant IDH1 20-mer peptide per vaccine dose, with topical imiquimod. The source was PBMCs, collected from a glioma patient whose treatment included an IDH1 peptide vaccine. The source of these receptors is a man between 35 and 55 years old with glioma.

The DNA of the CDR3 is TGTGCCAGCAGCTTAGTGGCAGGAGATTACAATGAGCAGTTCTTC. Translated: CASSLVAGDYNEQFF. V is TRBV13 and J is TRBJ2-1; D is unclear. The CDR3 sequence is 15 residues long. The V end lost 1 base, the J end lost 4 bases, and 11 bases lay between the germline ends. The V gene's germline CDR1 is PRHDT and CDR2 FYEKMQ (reference sequence). The full variable domain, in which reference TRBV13 and TRBJ2-1 provide the parts outside the CDR3, is AAGVIQSPRHLIKEKRETATLKCYPIPRHDTVYWYQQGPGQDPQFLISFYEKMQSDKGSIPDRFSAQQFSDYHSELNMSSLELGDSALYFCASSLVAGDYNEQFFGPGTRLTVL.

The chain links TRBV6-1 to TRBJ2-5, with D possibly TRBD1 on 6 matching bases. Trimming removed 6 bases from V and 5 bases from J, with 19 bases in between. CDR3 length: 15 amino acids. Germline assignment: CDR1 MNHNS and CDR2 SASEGT. As DNA, the CDR3 is TGTGCCAGCAGCTTATTAACAGGGATAGGGGAGACCCAGTACTTC. The encoded protein is CASSLLTGIGETQYF.

The chain couples TRBV7-2 to TRBJ2-1; 11 bases are a match to TRBD2. The germline CDR1 and CDR2 sequences are SGHTA and FQGNSA. CDR3 length: 15 amino acids. V lost 7 bases to trimming and J lost 6 bases; unmatched junction nucleotides: 8. The CDR3 protein is CASTQALAGVNEQFF. CDR3 nucleotide sequence: TGTGCCAGCACCCAAGCACTAGCGGGGGTCAATGAGCAGTTCTTC.

The CDR3 here is CASSLLQAGYGYTF. Here the CDR3 DNA reads TGTGCCAGCAGTTTATTGCAGGCGGGCTATGGCTACACCTTC. The J gene is TRBJ1-2, the V gene TRBV27; D not resolved. With 1 base removed from V and 4 bases from J, the gap between germline ends came to 10 bases. The CDR3 spans 14 residues. The germline CDR1 and CDR2 sequences are MNHEY and SMNVEV (reference sequence).

The chain couples TRBV29-1 to TRBJ2-5; D ambiguous. Trimming cost V 7 bases and J 5 bases, with 20 bases left between them. In germline, CDR1 is SQVTM, CDR2 ANQGSEA. The CDR3 totals 14 residues. DNA of the CDR3: TGCAGCGCCTACGTCCCCCACTCCTCGGAGACCCAGTACTTC. Translation gives CSAYVPHSSETQYF.

This clone was recorded a few times. This chain links TRBV5-8 with TRBJ1-5; D is perhaps TRBD1 (5 bases). Trimming shortened V by 4 bases and J by 6 bases, and 17 bases separated the two germline ends. The CDR3 length is 15 residues. Germline-derived CDR1 and CDR2 are SGHTS and YDEGEE. The CDR3 loop reads CASSPGGLGVQPQHF. In nucleotides, the CDR3 is TGTGCCAGCAGCCCGGGAGGTCTGGGGGTTCAGCCCCAGCATTTT.

The chain couples TRBV4-3 to TRBJ1-6, with D unresolved. The CDR3 consists of 17 residues. The V and J ends lost 3 bases and 2 bases respectively, with 14 bases between them. Germline lookup yields CDR1 LGHNA and CDR2 YSLEER. CDR3 sequence reads: CASSHKTWSPYNSPLHF. The CDR3 coding sequence is TGCGCCAGCAGCCATAAAACGTGGTCGCCCTATAATTCACCCCTCCACTTT.

This clone is a singleton in its sample. The J gene is TRBJ2-3, the V gene TRBV6-4, with TRBD2 matching 10 bases. From germline, CDR1 is MRHNA and CDR2 SNTAGT. This CDR3 spans 14 amino acids. The V segment lost 8 bases and the J segment 5 bases; nucleotides outside the gene matches: 7. DNA for the CDR3: TGTGCCAGCGTGGGACTAGCGTTCCAAGATACGCAGTATTTT. It encodes CASVGLAFQDTQYF.

V usage is TRBV7-2 and J usage is TRBJ1-1, with a weak D call TRBD1 (5 bases). Per the germline V gene, CDR1 is SGHTA and CDR2 is FQGNSA. The V end was cut by 6 bases, the J end by 5 bases, with 19 bases between. CDR3 length: 15 residues. As DNA, the CDR3 is TGTGCCAGCAGACCCACGTGGGGGGTTGGGACTGAAGCTTTCTTT. Protein product: CASRPTWGVGTEAFF.

The chain recombines TRBV6-1 with TRBJ1-2; TRBD1 might be the D (6 bases). Germline V lookup: CDR1 MNHNS, CDR2 SASEGT. The V end was cut by 6 bases, the J end by 2 bases, with 10 bases between. The CDR3 consists of 13 residues. The CDR3 DNA sequence: TGTGCCAGCAGGACCACAGGGAACTATGGCTACACCTTC. It codes for CASRTTGNYGYTF.